These 17 T cell receptor beta chains came from one sample sequenced in a study of blood T cell repertoires in COVID-19. Profiled with immunoSEQ multiplex PCR; TCRdb holds only in-frame clones, not every one. The sample comprises 100,000 or so clones, 84% of which are singletons, and over 9.5% rests with the top ten. The sequencing input was peripheral blood. The receptors derive from a man aged 40-55 years with active or convalescent COVID-19.

The rearrangement joins TRBV2 to TRBJ2-3; 12 bases align to TRBD2. With 8 bases clipped from V and 2 bases from J, the junction kept 5 bases outside the gene matches. Germline CDR1 and CDR2: SNHLY and FYNNEI. The CDR3 is 15 amino acids. CDR3 coding DNA: TGTGCCAGCTCGAGACTAGCGGGGGACACAGATACGCAGTATTTT. Translated, it gives CASSRLAGDTDTQYF. The whole variable domain, remainder taken from reference TRBV2 and TRBJ2-3, is EPEVTQTPSHQVTQMGQEVILRCVPISNHLYFYWYRQILGQKVEFLVSFYNNEISEKSEIFDDQFSVERPDGSNFTLKIRSTKLEDSAMYFCASSRLAGDTDTQYFGPGTRLTVL.

V gene TRBV30 combines with J gene TRBJ1-6, with D possibly TRBD1 on 5 matching bases. The CDR3 contains 15 residues. Per the germline V gene, CDR1 is GTSNPN and CDR2 is SVGIG (reference sequence). Trimming took 5 bases from V and 0 from J, leaving 11 bases between them. The CDR3 bases are TGTGCCTGGGACCAGGGTAGCTCCTATAATTCACCCCTCCACTTT. The encoded protein is CAWDQGSSYNSPLHF.

V is TRBV4-1 and J is TRBJ1-2, with D possibly TRBD1 on 6 matching bases. The germline V gene has CDR1 MGHRA and CDR2 YSYEKL. The V and J ends lost 4 bases and 8 bases respectively, with 8 bases between them. CDR3 length equals 11 residues. The CDR3 DNA sequence: TGCGCCAGCAGCCCTGGGGGCGGCTACACCTTC. Translating it yields CASSPGGGYTF.

The chain recombines TRBV11-3 with TRBJ2-7; D remains unclear. V was pared by 1 base and J by 2 bases, with 18 bases between. CDR1 and CDR2 (germline): SGHNT, YENEEA. The CDR3 runs 17 residues. The CDR3 sequence: CASSLARNRDPTYEQYF. The DNA of the CDR3 is TGTGCCAGCAGCTTAGCCCGGAACAGAGATCCGACCTACGAGCAGTACTTC.

The J gene is TRBJ1-3, the V gene TRBV5-5; 7 positions agree with TRBD1. Germline assignment: CDR1 SGHKS and CDR2 YYEKEE (reference sequence). The CDR3 length is 15 residues. The trim removed 2 bases at V and 2 bases at J, leaving 4 bases unmatched. CDR3 amino acids: CASSFDQGAGNTIYF. The CDR3 nucleotides are TGTGCCAGCAGCTTTGATCAGGGGGCTGGAAACACCATATATTTT.

This rearrangement joins TRBV11-2 to TRBJ2-1; 14 nucleotides align to TRBD2. Germline assignment: CDR1 SGHAT and CDR2 FQNNGV. V dropped 6 bases and J dropped 7; count of bases not matched to a gene: 11. The CDR3 loop spans 17 amino acids. This chain's CDR3 is CASSRRLAGGLWNEQFF. CDR3 sequence (DNA): TGTGCCAGCAGTCGGCGACTAGCGGGGGGGCTGTGGAATGAGCAGTTCTTC.

This clone was seen only a few times. The chain employs TRBV30 and TRBJ1-5; D is unclear. The CDR3 sequence is 15 residues long. Per germline, CDR1 GTSNPN and CDR2 SVGIG (reference sequence). The V end was cut by 3 bases, the J end by 0 bases, with 12 bases between. The CDR3 DNA sequence: TGTGCCTGGAGGGCACTAGAAGATAGCAATCAGCCCCAGCATTTT. This codes for CAWRALEDSNQPQHF.

The J gene is TRBJ2-7, the V gene TRBV19, with D perhaps matching TRBD1 (5 bases). This CDR3 has 15 residues. The V gene lost 8 bases and the J gene lost 0 bases, with 17 bases spanning the gap. Germline CDR1 and CDR2: LNHDA and SQIVND (reference sequence). Here the CDR3 reads CASSTLDSSSYEQYF. The DNA for the CDR3 is TGTGCCAGTTCCACCCTCGACAGTTCCTCCTACGAGCAGTACTTC.

V gene TRBV7-9 combines with J gene TRBJ1-1; D perhaps matches TRBD1 (6 bases). The CDR3 totals 14 residues. Per germline, CDR1 SEHNR and CDR2 FQNEAQ (reference sequence). Trimming left V 3 bases short and J 1 base short, with 9 bases between. The CDR3 spells CASSFNRENTEAFF. The CDR3 DNA is TGTGCCAGCAGCTTTAACAGGGAGAACACTGAAGCTTTCTTT.

The chain carries TRBV7-2 and TRBJ1-3; 10 bases line up with TRBD1. V gave up 3 bases and J gave up 6 bases; unmatched junction bases: 5. The CDR3 extends over 15 amino acids. Germline V lookup: CDR1 SGHTA, CDR2 FQGNSA. In DNA, the CDR3 is TGTGCCAGCAGCTTTGACAGGGGGCGGGAAAACACCATATATTTT. Residues: CASSFDRGRENTIYF. Full variable domain (rest looked up from reference TRBV7-2 and TRBJ1-3): GAGVSQSPSNKVTEKGKDVELRCDPISGHTALYWYRQSLGQGLEFLIYFQGNSAPDKSGLPSDRFSAERTGGSVSTLTIQRTQQEDSAVYLCASSFDRGRENTIYFGEGSWLTVV.

This chain links TRBV2 with TRBJ2-1, with 9 nucleotides matching TRBD2. The trim removed 6 bases at V and 6 bases at J, leaving 9 bases unmatched. The germline V gene encodes CDR1 SNHLY and CDR2 FYNNEI. The CDR3 sequence is 15 residues long. CDR3 coding DNA: TGTGCCAGCAGCGATACTAGCGGGCCTTTCAATGAGCAGTTCTTC. This translates into CASSDTSGPFNEQFF.

V is TRBV6-5 and J is TRBJ1-6; D is unclear. Germline CDR1 and CDR2: MNHEY and SVGAGI. This CDR3 spans 14 amino acids. Trimming removed 6 bases from V and 7 bases from J, with 13 bases in between. DNA for the CDR3: TGTGCCAGCAGGAGCGCCGGGAGCAATTCACCCCTCCACTTT. Amino acid sequence: CASRSAGSNSPLHF.

The chain has TRBV18 and TRBJ1-1; 8 bases match TRBD1. There are 16 residues in the CDR3. Looked up from germline, CDR1 is KGHSH and CDR2 is LQKENI. The J segment lost 1 base and the V segment lost 3 bases, leaving 7 bases of the junction unmatched. CDR3 sequence reads: CASSPVTGVGNTEAFF. CDR3 nucleotides: TGTGCCAGCTCACCGGTGACAGGGGTCGGGAACACTGAAGCTTTCTTT.

The gene calls are TRBV9 and TRBJ1-2, with TRBD1 as a possible D gene (5 bases). This CDR3 has 15 residues. CDR1 and CDR2 (germline): SGDLS, YYNGEE. The germline V and J ends were trimmed by 1 base and 5 bases, with 15 bases remaining between them. The CDR3 DNA reads TGTGCCAGCAGCGTACAGGGCGTCCTCCAATATGGCTACACCTTC. Translation gives CASSVQGVLQYGYTF.

The count of this clone is one. The chain has TRBV18 and TRBJ2-7; 10 nucleotides line up with TRBD1. The V gene end was trimmed by 6 bases and the J gene end by 7 bases; junction bases not matched to a gene: 9. The CDR3 totals 14 residues. Germline-derived CDR1 and CDR2 are KGHSH and LQKENI. CDR3 nucleotides: TGTGCCAGCTCGCCCTCCGGGACAGGGGTGGAGCAGTACTTC. Encoded protein: CASSPSGTGVEQYF.

This clone was seen just once. V gene TRBV19 combines with J gene TRBJ1-2; D not certain. The CDR3 has 14 amino acids. Germline CDR1 is LNHDA and CDR2 is SQIVND (reference sequence). V was shortened by 5 bases and J by 0 bases, with 10 bases between the two germline ends. Written as DNA, the CDR3 is TGTGCCAGTAGTTACCTCGGTTCTAACTATGGCTACACCTTC. This sequence encodes CASSYLGSNYGYTF.

This rearrangement joins TRBV27 to TRBJ1-1, with 7 positions matching TRBD1. The V gene end was trimmed by 8 bases and the J gene end by 1 base; junction bases not matched to a gene: 13. This CDR3 contains 16 residues. CDR1 and CDR2 (germline): MNHEY, SMNVEV (reference sequence). The CDR3 DNA is TGTGCCAGCGGCCTTTTTGGGACAGAATCGAACACTGAAGCTTTCTTT. Protein: CASGLFGTESNTEAFF.